This T cell receptor (beta chain) is from a study of blood T cell repertoires in COVID-19. The CDR3 loop spans 12 amino acids. V dropped 6 bases and J dropped 6 bases, with 9 bases sitting between them. Germline V gene sequence: CDR1 SGHTA, CDR2 FQGNSA. As handled by the study authors: From reference gene primer amplification, estimates of nucleated cell counts were derived. Clones were read by immunoSEQ multiplex PCR, and TCRdb kept only the in-frame ones, dropping some. V and J calls and clone size come straight from that table; D and trimming were deduced from the DNA. Here the sample spans around 120,000 clones, around 83% being singletons.

The sample was peripheral blood. V usage is TRBV7-2 and J usage is TRBJ2-1; D unclear. The clonotype was recovered from an elderly man with active or convalescent COVID-19. The CDR3 region is CASRRQGNEQFF. The CDR3 nucleotides are TGTGCCAGCAGGCGACAAGGCAATGAGCAGTTCTTC.